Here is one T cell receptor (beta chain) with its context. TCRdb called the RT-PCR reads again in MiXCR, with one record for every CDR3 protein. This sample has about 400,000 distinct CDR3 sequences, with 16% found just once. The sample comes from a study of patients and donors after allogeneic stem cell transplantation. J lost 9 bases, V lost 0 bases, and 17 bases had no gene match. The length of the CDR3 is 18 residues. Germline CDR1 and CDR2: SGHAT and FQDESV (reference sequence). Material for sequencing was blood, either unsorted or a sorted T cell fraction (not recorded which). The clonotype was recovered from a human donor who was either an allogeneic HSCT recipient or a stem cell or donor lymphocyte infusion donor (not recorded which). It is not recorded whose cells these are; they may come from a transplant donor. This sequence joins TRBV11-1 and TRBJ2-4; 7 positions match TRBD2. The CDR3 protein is CASSLALDGRTSRGIQYF. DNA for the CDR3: TGTGCCAGCAGCTTAGCCCTTGACGGGAGGACCTCGAGGGGCATTCAGTACTTC.